This T cell receptor beta chain appears in the sequencing data of a study of blood T cell repertoires in COVID-19. Study at large: COVID-19 samples, acute and convalescent, were from the United States, Italy and Spain. In each case, the material was cDNA or gDNA derived from T cells, B-cell-depleted T cells, or PBMCs.

The repertoire was sequenced with immunoSEQ multiplex PCR; TCRdb's copy has only in-frame clones and lacks some. This table holds about 220,000 clones, 83% found once. The clonotype originates from a woman aged 40 to 49 with active or convalescent COVID-19. Sequencing was done on a sample of peripheral blood.

The CDR3 is CASSFTGSSYEQYF. CDR3 DNA: TGTGCCAGCAGCTTTACGGGGTCCTCCTACGAGCAGTACTTC. The chain joins TRBV11-3 to TRBJ2-7, with D possibly being TRBD2 (5 bases). Germline CDR1 SGHNT, CDR2 YENEEA. CDR3 length equals 14 residues. The V end lost 3 bases, the J end lost 0 bases, and 9 bases lay between the germline ends.